Following are 7 T cell receptor beta chains from one sample sequenced in a study of T cell clonotyping in hematopoietic cell transplantation. TCRdb's copy holds only in-frame clones and misses some; the assay was immunoSEQ multiplex PCR. The table shows 25,000 to 30,000 clones, with about 92% occurring only once. Time point defined: recipient sample about 28 days before transplant, after cytoreduction. The specimen comprised peripheral blood mononuclear cells, sampled before stem cell transplant. These receptors all stem from a man aged 45 to 65 with acute myeloid leukemia. Some clones in this sample may be carry-over from other donors' samples.

This clone came up once. The gene calls are TRBV27 and TRBJ2-1; D possibly corresponds to TRBD1 (5 bases). The CDR3 loop spans 17 amino acids. CDR1 and CDR2 (germline): MNHEY, SMNVEV (reference sequence). The V and J ends lost 6 bases and 9 bases respectively, with 27 bases between them. CDR3 amino acids: CASSLGARKIRVGEQFF. In DNA form, the CDR3 reads TGTGCCAGCAGCCTAGGGGCTAGGAAAATCCGGGTCGGTGAGCAGTTCTTC.

The rearrangement uses TRBV7-2 and TRBJ2-7; D gene uncertain. The CDR3 sequence is 13 residues long. Per germline, CDR1 SGHTA and CDR2 FQGNSA. Trimming stripped 2 bases from V and 2 bases from J, with 7 bases between. DNA of the CDR3: TGTGCCAGCAGCTTAATTGGGGCCTACGAGCAGTACTTC. Its translation: CASSLIGAYEQYF.

The chain links TRBV28 to TRBJ1-1; D remains ambiguous. The CDR3 length is 16 residues. Trimming removed 5 bases at V and 0 bases at J, with 16 bases between. Germline CDR1 and CDR2: MDHEN and SYDVKM. For the CDR3, the DNA is TGTGCCAGCAGTCGTCCCCCAAACTTTATGAACACTGAAGCTTTCTTT. This gives the protein CASSRPPNFMNTEAFF. Full variable domain (missing parts from reference TRBV28 and TRBJ1-1): DVKVTQSSRYLVKRTGEKVFLECVQDMDHENMFWYRQDPGLGLRLIYFSYDVKMKEKGDIPEGYSVSREKKERFSLILESASTNQTSMYLCASSRPPNFMNTEAFFGQGTRLTVV.

This chain joins TRBV4-3 and TRBJ2-7, with D possibly being TRBD2 (7 bases). CDR1 is LGHNA and CDR2 is YSLEER in the germline V gene. V lost 4 bases and J lost 0, with 10 bases in between. The CDR3 has 14 amino acids. The CDR3 here is CASSLGGASYEQYF. In DNA form, the CDR3 reads TGCGCCAGCAGCCTGGGGGGGGCCTCCTACGAGCAGTACTTC.

CDR3 nucleotides: TGTGCCAGCAGTGATGATTTGGGTTTCAACGAGCAGTACTTC. Translated: CASSDDLGFNEQYF. The gene calls are TRBV25-1 and TRBJ2-7, with D unresolved. With 3 bases removed from V and 5 bases from J, the gap between germline ends came to 14 bases. This CDR3 contains 14 residues. Germline values: CDR1 MGHDK, CDR2 SYGVNS.

This clone was detected only a few times. The chain couples TRBV19 to TRBJ2-7; D gene ambiguous. V shed 6 bases and J shed 0 bases, with 9 bases lying between them. CDR1 LNHDA and CDR2 SQIVND come from the germline V gene (reference sequence). The CDR3 sequence is 13 residues long. The DNA of the CDR3 is TGTGCCAGTAGCCGAGACACCTCCTACGAGCAGTACTTC. It translates to CASSRDTSYEQYF.

The chain carries TRBV28 and TRBJ2-7; D possibly corresponds to TRBD2 (6 bases). In germline, CDR1 is MDHEN, CDR2 SYDVKM. Trimming removed 6 bases at V and 2 bases at J, with 17 bases between. CDR3 size: 15 residues. The DNA for the CDR3 is TGTGCCAGCAGAACCCGGGACTTACAAACCTACGAGCAGTACTTC. Protein sequence: CASRTRDLQTYEQYF.